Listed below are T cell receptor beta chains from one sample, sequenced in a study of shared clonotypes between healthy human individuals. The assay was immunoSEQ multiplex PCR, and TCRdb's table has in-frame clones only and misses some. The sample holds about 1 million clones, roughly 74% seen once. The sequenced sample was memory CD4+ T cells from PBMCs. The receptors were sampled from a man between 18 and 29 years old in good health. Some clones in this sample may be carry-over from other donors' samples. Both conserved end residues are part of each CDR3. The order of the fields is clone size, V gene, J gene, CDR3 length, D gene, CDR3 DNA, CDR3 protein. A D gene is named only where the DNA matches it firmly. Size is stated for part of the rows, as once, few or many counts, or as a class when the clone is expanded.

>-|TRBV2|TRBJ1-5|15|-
TGTGCCAGCAGTGACCGCGGGTATAGCAATCAGCCCCAGCATTTT
CASSDRGYSNQPQHF
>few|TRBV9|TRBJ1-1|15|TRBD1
TGTGCCAGCAGCGCCTCAGGGGGTCGATACACTGAAGCTTTCTTT
CASSASGGRYTEAFF
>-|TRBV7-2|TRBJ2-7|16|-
TGTGCCAGCAGCTTAGCGTCCGGGACCTCTACCTACGAGCAGTACTTC
CASSLASGTSTYEQYF
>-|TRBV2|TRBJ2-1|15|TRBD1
TGTGCCAGCAGTACCACGGACAGGGGGAGGGATGAGCAGTTCTTC
CASSTTDRGRDEQFF
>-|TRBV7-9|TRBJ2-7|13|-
TGTGCCAGCAGCTTATTCGGCAGTTACGAGCAGTACTTC
CASSLFGSYEQYF
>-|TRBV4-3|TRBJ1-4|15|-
TGCGCCAGCAGCCAAGATAATCGGGGGGAAGAAAAACTGTTTTTT
CASSQDNRGEEKLFF
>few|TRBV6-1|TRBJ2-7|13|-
TGTGCCAGCACCGGGGAGAGCTCCTACGAGCAGTACTTC
CASTGESSYEQYF
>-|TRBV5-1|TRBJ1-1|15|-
TGCGCCAGCAGCTCCTCTGGGGGTCGGAACACTGAAGCTTTCTTT
CASSSSGGRNTEAFF
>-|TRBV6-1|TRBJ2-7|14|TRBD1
TGTGCCAGCAGTGAGGGGCCGGGACAGGGGTCGCAGTACTTC
CASSEGPGQGSQYF
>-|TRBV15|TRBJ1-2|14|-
TGTGCCACCAGCAGAGAGGGGCAGGGCTATGGCTACACCTTC
CATSREGQGYGYTF